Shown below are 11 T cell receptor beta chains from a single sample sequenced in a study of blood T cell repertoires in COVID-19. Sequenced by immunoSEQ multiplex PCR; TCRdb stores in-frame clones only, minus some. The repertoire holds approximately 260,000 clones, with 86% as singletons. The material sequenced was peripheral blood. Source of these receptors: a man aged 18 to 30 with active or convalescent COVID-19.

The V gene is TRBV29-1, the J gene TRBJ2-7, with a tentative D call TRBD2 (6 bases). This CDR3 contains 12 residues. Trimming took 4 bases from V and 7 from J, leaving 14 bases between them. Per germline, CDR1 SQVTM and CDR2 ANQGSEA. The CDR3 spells CSVVGGSGEQYF. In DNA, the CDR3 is TGCAGCGTTGTTGGGGGGTCTGGGGAGCAGTACTTC.

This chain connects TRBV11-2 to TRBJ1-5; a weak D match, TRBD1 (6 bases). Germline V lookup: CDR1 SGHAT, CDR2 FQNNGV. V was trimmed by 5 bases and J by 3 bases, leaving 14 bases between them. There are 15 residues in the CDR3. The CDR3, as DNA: TGTGCCAGCAGCGCACGGACAGACAACAATCAGCCCCAGCATTTT. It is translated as CASSARTDNNQPQHF.

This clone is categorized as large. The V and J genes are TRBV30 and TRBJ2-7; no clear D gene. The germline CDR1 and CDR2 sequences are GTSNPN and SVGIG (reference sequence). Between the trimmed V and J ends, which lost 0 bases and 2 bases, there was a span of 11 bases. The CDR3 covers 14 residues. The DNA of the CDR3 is TGTGCCTGGAGTGTACGAGCGTTAGCCTACGAGCAGTACTTC. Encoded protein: CAWSVRALAYEQYF.

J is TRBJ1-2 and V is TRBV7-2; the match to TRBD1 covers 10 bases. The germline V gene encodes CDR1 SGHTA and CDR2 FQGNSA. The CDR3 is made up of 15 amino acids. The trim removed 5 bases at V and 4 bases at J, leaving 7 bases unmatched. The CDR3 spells CASSPEGTGVYGYTF. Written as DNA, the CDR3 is TGTGCCAGCAGCCCGGAGGGGACAGGGGTCTATGGCTACACCTTC.

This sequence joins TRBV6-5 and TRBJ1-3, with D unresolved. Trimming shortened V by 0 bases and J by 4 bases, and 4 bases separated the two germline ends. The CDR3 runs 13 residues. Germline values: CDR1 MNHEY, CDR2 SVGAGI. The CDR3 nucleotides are TGTGCCAGCAGTTACTCTCAAGGAAACACCATATATTTT. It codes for CASSYSQGNTIYF.

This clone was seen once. CDR3 amino acids: CASSMGPGAGEKLFF. The CDR3 DNA follows: TGTGCCAGCAGTATGGGCCCAGGGGCAGGTGAAAAACTGTTTTTT. The chain employs TRBV6-5 and TRBJ1-4, with D perhaps matching TRBD1 (6 bases). This CDR3 contains 15 residues. Trimming took 5 bases from V and 7 from J, leaving 17 bases between them. Germline loops: CDR1 MNHEY, CDR2 SVGAGI.

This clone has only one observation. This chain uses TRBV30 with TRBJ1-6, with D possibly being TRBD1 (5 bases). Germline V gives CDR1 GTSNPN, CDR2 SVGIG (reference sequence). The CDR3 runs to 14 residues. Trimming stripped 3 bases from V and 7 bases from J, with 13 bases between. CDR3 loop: CAWRQVPWNSPLHF. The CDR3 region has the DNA TGTGCCTGGAGACAGGTTCCGTGGAATTCACCCCTCCACTTT.

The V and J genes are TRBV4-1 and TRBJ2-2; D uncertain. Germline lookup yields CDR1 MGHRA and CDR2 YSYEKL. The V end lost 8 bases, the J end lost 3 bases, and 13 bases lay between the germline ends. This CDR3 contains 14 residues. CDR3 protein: CASGPEPDTGELFF. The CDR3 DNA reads TGCGCCAGCGGGCCTGAGCCGGACACCGGGGAGCTGTTTTTT.

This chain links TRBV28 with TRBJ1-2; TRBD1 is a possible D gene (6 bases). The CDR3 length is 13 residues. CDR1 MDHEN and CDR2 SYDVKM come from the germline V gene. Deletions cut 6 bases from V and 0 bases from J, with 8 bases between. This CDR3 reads CASRRTANYGYTF. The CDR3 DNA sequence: TGTGCCAGCAGGAGGACAGCTAACTATGGCTACACCTTC.

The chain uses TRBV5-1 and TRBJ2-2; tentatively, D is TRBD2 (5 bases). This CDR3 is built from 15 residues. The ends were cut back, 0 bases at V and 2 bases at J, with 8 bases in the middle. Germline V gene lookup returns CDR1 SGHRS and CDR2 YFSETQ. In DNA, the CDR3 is TGCGCCAGCAGCTTGGAAGCGGTTAACACCGGGGAGCTGTTTTTT. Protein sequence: CASSLEAVNTGELFF.

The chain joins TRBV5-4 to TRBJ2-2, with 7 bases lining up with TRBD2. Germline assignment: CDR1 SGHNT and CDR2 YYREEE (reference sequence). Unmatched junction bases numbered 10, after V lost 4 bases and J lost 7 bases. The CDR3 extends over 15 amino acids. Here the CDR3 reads CASSPAGAEGGELFF. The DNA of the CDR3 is TGTGCCAGCAGCCCCGCGGGAGCCGAGGGCGGGGAGCTGTTTTTT.